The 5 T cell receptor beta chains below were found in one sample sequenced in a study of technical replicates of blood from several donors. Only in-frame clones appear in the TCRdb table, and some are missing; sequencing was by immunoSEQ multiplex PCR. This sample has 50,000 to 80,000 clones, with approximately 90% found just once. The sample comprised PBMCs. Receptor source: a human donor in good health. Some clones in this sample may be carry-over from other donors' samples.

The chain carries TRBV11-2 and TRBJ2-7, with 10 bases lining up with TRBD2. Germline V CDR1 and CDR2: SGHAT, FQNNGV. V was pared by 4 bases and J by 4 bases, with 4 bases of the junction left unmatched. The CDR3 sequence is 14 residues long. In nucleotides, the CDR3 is TGTGCCAGCAGCTCGTTAGCGGGAGGTTACGAGCAGTACTTC. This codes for CASSSLAGGYEQYF.

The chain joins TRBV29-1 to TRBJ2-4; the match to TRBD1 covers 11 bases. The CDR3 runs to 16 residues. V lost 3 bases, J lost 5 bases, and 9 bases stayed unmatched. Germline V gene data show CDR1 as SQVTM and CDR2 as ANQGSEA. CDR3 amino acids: CSVEIVDRGLENIQYF. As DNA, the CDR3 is TGCAGCGTTGAGATAGTGGACAGGGGGCTTGAAAACATTCAGTACTTC.

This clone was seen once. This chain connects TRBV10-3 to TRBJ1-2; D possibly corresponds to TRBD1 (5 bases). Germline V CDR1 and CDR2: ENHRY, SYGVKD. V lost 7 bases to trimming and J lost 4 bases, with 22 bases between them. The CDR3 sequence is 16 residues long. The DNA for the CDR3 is TGTGCCATCAATCTTTCAAAGACCGGAAGGGGCTATGGCTACACCTTC. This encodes CAINLSKTGRGYGYTF.

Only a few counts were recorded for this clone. This CDR3 reads CASKTGQGSSPLHF. The DNA of the CDR3 is TGTGCCTCTAAAACGGGACAGGGAAGCTCACCCCTCCACTTT. V gene TRBV30 combines with J gene TRBJ1-6; TRBD1 aligns across 9 bases. The CDR3 length is 14 residues. CDR1 and CDR2 from the germline V gene are GTSNPN and SVGIG (reference sequence). V dropped 7 bases and J dropped 10; count of bases not matched to a gene: 11. Combining the CDR3 with reference TRBV30 and TRBJ1-6 gives the whole variable domain SQTIHQWPATLVQPVGSPLSLECTVEGTSNPNLYWYRQAAGRGLQLLFYSVGIGQISSEVPQNLSASRPQDRQFILSSKKLLLSDSGFYLCASKTGQGSSPLHFGNGTRLTVT.

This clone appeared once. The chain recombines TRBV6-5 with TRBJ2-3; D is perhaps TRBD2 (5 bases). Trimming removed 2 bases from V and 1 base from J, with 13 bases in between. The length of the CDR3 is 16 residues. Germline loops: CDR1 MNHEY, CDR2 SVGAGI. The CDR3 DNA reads TGTGCCAGCAGTTACCGTCGCGGGTGGGGCACAGATACGCAGTATTTT. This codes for CASSYRRGWGTDTQYF.